The entry below gives a single TCR beta chain sequence along with its context. The sample comes from a study of cytomegalovirus exposure and HLA in healthy donors. About the research overall: When roughly 420 donors were genotyped, roughly 82% of them were found to fall in the Caucasian-associated ancestry cluster.

It was with 60 Vbeta and 13 Jbeta primers that the PCR ran. Per the original data handling: Later work found approximately 80 million unique TCR beta chains, with 10 million to 14 million shared. Repertoires were generated with immunoSEQ multiplex PCR, while TCRdb's copy carries only in-frame clones and drops some. V and J calls and clone size come straight from that table; D and trimming were deduced from the DNA. The data contain 60,000 or so clones, 89% of them singletons. Sequences were obtained from PBMCs. This TCR came from a man in his thirties or forties in good health and CMV-seropositive.

The CDR3 protein is CASSLGVSAQGTRETQYF. CDR3 coding DNA: TGTGCCAGCAGCTTGGGAGTTTCAGCACAGGGGACCCGGGAGACCCAGTACTTC. The chain couples TRBV5-4 to TRBJ2-5, with 7 bases identical to TRBD1. V dropped 0 bases and J dropped 5; count of bases not matched to a gene: 16. This CDR3 has 18 residues. Germline V gene lookup returns CDR1 SGHNT and CDR2 YYREEE (reference sequence).